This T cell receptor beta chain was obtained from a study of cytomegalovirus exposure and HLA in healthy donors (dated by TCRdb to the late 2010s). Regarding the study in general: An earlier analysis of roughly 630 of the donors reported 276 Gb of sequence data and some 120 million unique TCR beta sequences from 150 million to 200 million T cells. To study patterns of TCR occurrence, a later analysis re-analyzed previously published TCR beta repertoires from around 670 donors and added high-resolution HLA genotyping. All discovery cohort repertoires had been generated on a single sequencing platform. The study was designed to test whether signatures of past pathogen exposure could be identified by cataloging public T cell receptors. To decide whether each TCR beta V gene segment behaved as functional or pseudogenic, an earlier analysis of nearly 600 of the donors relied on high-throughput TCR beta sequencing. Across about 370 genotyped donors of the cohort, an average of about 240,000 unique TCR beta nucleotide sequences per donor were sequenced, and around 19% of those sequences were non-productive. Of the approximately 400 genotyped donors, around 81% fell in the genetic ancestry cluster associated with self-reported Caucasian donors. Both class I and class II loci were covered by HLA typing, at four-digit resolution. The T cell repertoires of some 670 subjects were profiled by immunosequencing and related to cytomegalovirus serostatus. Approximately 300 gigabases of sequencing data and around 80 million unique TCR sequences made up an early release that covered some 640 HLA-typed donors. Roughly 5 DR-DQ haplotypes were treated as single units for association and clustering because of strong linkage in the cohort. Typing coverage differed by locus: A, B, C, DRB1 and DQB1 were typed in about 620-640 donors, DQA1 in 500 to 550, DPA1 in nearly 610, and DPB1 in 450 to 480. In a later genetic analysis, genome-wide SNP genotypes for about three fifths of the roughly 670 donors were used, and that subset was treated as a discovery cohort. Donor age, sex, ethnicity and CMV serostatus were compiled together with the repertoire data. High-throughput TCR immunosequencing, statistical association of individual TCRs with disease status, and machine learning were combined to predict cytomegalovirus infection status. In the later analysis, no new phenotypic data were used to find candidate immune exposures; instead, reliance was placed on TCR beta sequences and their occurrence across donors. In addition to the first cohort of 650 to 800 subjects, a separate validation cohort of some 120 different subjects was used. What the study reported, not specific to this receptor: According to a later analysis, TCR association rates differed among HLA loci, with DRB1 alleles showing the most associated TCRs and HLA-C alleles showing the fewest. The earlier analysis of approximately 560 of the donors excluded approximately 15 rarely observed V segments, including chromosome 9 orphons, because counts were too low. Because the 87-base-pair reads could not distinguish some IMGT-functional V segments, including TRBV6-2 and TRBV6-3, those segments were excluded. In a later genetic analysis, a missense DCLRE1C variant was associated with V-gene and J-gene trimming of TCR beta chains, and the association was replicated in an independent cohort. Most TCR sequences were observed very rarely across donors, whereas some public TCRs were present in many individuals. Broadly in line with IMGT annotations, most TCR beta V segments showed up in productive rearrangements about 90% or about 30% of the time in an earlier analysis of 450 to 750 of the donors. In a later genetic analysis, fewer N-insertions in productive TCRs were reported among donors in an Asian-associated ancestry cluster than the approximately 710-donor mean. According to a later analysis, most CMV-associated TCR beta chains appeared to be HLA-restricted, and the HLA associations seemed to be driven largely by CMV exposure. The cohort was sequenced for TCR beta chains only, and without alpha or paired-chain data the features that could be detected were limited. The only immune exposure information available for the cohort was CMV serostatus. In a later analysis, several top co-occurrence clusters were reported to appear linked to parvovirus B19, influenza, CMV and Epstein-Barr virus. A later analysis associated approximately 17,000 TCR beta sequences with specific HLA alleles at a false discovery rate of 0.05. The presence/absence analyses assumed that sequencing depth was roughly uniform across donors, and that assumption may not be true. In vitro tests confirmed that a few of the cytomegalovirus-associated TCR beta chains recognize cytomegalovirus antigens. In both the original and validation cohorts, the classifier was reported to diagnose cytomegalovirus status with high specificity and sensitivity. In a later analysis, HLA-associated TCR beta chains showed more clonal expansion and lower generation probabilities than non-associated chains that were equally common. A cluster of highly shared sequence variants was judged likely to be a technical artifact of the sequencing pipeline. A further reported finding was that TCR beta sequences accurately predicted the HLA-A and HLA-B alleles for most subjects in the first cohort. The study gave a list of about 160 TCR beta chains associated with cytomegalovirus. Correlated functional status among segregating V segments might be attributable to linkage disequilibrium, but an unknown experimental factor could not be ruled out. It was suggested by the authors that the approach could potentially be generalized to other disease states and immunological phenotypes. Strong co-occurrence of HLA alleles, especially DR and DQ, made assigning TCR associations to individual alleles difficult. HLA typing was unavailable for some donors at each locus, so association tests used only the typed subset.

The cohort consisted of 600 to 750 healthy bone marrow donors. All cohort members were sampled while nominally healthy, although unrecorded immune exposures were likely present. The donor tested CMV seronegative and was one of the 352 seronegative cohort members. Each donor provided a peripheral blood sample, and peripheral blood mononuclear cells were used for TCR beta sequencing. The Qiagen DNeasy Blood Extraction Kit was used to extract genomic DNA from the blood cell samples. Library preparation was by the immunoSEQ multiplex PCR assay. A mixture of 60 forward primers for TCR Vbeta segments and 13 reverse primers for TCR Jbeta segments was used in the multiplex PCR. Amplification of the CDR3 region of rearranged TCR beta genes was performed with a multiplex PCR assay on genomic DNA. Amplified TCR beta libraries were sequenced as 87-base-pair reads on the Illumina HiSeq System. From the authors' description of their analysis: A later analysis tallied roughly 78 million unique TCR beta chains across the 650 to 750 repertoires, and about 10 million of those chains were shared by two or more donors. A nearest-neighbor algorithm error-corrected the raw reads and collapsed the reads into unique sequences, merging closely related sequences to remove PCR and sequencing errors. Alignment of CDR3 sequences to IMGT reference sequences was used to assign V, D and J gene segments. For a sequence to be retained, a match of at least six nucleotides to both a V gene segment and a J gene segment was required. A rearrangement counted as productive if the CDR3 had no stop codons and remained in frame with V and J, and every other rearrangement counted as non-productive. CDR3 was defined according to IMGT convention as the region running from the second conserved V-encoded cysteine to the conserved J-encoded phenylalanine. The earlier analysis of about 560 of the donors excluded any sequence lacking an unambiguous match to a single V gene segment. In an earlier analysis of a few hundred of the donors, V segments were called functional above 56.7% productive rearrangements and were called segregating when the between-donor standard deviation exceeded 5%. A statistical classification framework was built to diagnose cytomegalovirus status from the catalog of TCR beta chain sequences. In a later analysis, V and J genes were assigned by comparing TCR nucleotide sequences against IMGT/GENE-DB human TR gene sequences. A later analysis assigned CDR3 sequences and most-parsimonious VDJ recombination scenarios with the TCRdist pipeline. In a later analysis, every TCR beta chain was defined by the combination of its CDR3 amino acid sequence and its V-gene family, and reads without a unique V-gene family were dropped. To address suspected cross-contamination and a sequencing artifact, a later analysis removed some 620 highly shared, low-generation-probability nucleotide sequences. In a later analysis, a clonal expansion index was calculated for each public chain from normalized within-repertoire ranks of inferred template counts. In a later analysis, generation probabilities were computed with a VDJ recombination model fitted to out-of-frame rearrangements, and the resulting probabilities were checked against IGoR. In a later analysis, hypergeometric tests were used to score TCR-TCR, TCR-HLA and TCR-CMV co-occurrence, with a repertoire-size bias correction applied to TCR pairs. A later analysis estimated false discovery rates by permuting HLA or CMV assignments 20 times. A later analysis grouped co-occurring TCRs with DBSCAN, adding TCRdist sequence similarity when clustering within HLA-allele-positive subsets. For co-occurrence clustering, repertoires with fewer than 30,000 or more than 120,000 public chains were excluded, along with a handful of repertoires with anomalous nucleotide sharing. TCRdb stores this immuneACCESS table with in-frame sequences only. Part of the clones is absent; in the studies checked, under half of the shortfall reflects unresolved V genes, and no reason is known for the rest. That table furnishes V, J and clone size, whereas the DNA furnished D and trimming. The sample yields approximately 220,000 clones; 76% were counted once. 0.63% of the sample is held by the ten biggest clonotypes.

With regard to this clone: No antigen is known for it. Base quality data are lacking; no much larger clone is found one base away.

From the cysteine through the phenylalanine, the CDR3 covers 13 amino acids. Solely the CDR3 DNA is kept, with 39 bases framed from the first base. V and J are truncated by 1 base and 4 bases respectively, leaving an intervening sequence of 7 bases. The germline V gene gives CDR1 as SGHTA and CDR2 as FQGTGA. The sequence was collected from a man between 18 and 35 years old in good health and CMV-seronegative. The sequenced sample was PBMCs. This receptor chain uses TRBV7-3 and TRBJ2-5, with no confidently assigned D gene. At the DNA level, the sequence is TGTGCCAGCAGCTTAATTCATTCAGAGACCCAGTACTTC. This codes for CASSLIHSETQYF.